The entry below gives a single T cell receptor beta chain sequence along with its context. TCRdb's table, derived via immunoSEQ multiplex PCR, lists solely in-frame clones and lacks some. The repertoire consists of under 1,900,000 clones, with 98% occurring once and the leading ten covering approximately 0.4%. The data stem from a study of shared clonotypes between healthy human individuals. Trimming stripped 6 bases from V and 3 bases from J, with 14 bases between. CDR3 length: 14 residues. Per the germline V gene, CDR1 is SNHLY and CDR2 is FYNNEI. Sequencing was carried out using naive CD4+ T cells sorted from blood. As for subset: CD45RA+ positively selected. This chain joins TRBV2 and TRBJ2-5; D may match TRBD1 or TRBD2 (6 bases each). The receptor was isolated from a man in his thirties or forties in good health. CDR3 nucleotide sequence: TGTGCCAGCAGGGCGGGGACATATGAAGAGACCCAGTACTTC. This translates into CASRAGTYEETQYF.